What follows are 23 T cell receptor beta chains derived from one specimen sequenced in a study of shared clonotypes between healthy human individuals. Only in-frame clones appear in the TCRdb table, and some are missing; sequencing was by immunoSEQ multiplex PCR. Of about 1 million clones listed, approximately 72% are singletons. Specimen: memory CD4+ T cells sorted from blood. Subset here: CD45RA-negative fraction. The source is a young man in good health.

For this clone: This may be a read error, as it is one base from a much larger clone. Additional DNA sequences in this sample encode the identical CDR3. The CDR3 spells CASSLGANTEAFF. The CDR3 DNA is TGTGCCAGCAGCTTGGGGGCGAACACTGAAGCTTTCTTT. V and J are TRBV7-9 and TRBJ1-1; TRBD1 is a possible D gene (6 bases). This CDR3 region has 13 residues. Trimming took off 3 bases at V and 1 base at J, with 6 bases between the two ends. CDR1 and CDR2 from the germline V gene are SEHNR and FQNEAQ (reference sequence).

This clone was seen at least ten times. V is TRBV15 and J is TRBJ1-1, with no clear D. CDR1 is LNHNV and CDR2 is YYDKDF in the germline V gene (reference sequence). Trimming removed 0 bases from V and 3 bases from J, with 11 bases in between. The CDR3 is 15 residues long. The CDR3 nucleotides read TGTGCCACCAGCAGAGATAGTGCAGGTTACACTGAAGCTTTCTTT. Its protein is CATSRDSAGYTEAFF.

The V gene is TRBV5-1, the J gene TRBJ2-3; 10 bases agree with TRBD1. Looked up from germline, CDR1 is SGHRS and CDR2 is YFSETQ. This CDR3 comprises 16 residues. V gave up 4 bases and J gave up 3 bases; unmatched junction bases: 8. CDR3 sequence: CASSPAGQGRTDTQYF. The CDR3 DNA reads TGCGCCAGCAGCCCGGCGGGACAGGGGAGGACAGATACGCAGTATTTT. Based on the CDR3 plus reference TRBV5-1 and TRBJ2-3, the full variable domain is KAGVTQTPRYLIKTRGQQVTLSCSPISGHRSVSWYQQTPGQGLQFLFEYFSETQRNKGNFPGRFSGRQFSNSRSEMNVSTLELGDSALYLCASSPAGQGRTDTQYFGPGTRLTVL.

This clone was counted at least ten times. The rearrangement joins TRBV6-1 to TRBJ2-5; a possible D gene is TRBD2 (6 bases). CDR3 length equals 14 residues. V lost 6 bases and J lost 4, with 15 bases in between. Germline-derived CDR1 and CDR2 are MNHNS and SASEGT. CDR3 sequence (DNA): TGTGCCAGCAGGGGGGTCCAGCGGGCAGAGACCCAGTACTTC. This translates into CASRGVQRAETQYF.

Notes on this clone: The identical CDR3 is also encoded by other nucleotide sequences in the sample. This chain joins TRBV18 and TRBJ1-2; D uncertain. This CDR3 is built from 11 residues. V lost 2 bases, J lost 5 bases, and 3 bases lay in between. CDR1 and CDR2 (germline): KGHSH, LQKENI. The CDR3 spells CASSPGYGYTF. DNA for the CDR3: TGTGCCAGCTCACCAGGGTATGGCTACACCTTC.

The chain employs TRBV5-4 and TRBJ2-7, with D perhaps matching TRBD1 (6 bases). The CDR3 consists of 13 residues. From germline, CDR1 is SGHNT and CDR2 YYREEE (reference sequence). V lost 4 bases, J lost 7 bases, and 15 bases lay in between. The DNA of the CDR3 is TGTGCCAGCAGCCGAGACAGGAGCTTGGAGCAGTACTTC. This sequence encodes CASSRDRSLEQYF.

This rearrangement joins TRBV5-1 to TRBJ2-1; 8 nucleotides agree with TRBD2. The V segment lost 0 bases and the J segment 10 bases; nucleotides outside the gene matches: 9. There are 15 residues in the CDR3. CDR1 and CDR2 (germline): SGHRS, YFSETQ. CDR3 in amino acids: CASSLVTAGVGEQFF. CDR3 coding DNA: TGCGCCAGCAGCTTGGTCACAGCGGGAGTGGGCGAGCAGTTCTTC.

The chain is built from TRBV5-6 and TRBJ2-4; possibly TRBD1 or TRBD2 for D (5 bases each). Germline V gene data show CDR1 as SGHDT and CDR2 as YYEEEE. The CDR3 has 12 residues. With 4 bases removed from V and 6 bases from J, the gap between germline ends came to 8 bases. CDR3 sequence: CASSARGNIQYF. CDR3 nucleotide sequence: TGTGCCAGCAGCGCGAGGGGAAACATTCAGTACTTC.

There are a few counts of this clone. The chain employs TRBV30 and TRBJ1-1, with D maybe TRBD1 (5 bases). CDR3 length: 14 residues. Trimming cost V 4 bases and J 0 bases, with 12 bases left between them. Germline CDR1 is GTSNPN and CDR2 is SVGIG (reference sequence). CDR3 sequence (DNA): TGTGCCTGGACCCGACAGCTGGTGAACACTGAAGCTTTCTTT. Its protein is CAWTRQLVNTEAFF. Filled out from reference TRBV30 and TRBJ1-1, the complete variable domain reads SQTIHQWPATLVQPVGSPLSLECTVEGTSNPNLYWYRQAAGRGLQLLFYSVGIGQISSEVPQNLSASRPQDRQFILSSKKLLLSDSGFYLCAWTRQLVNTEAFFGQGTRLTVV.

V is TRBV6-1 and J is TRBJ1-4; perhaps TRBD1 as D (5 bases). Germline assignment: CDR1 MNHNS and CDR2 SASEGT. The CDR3 is 15 residues long. V was shortened by 3 bases and J by 3 bases, with 11 bases between the two germline ends. CDR3 loop: CASSEGRLANEKLFF. CDR3 coding DNA: TGTGCCAGCAGTGAGGGACGACTCGCTAATGAAAAACTGTTTTTT.

This clone was seen at least ten times. CDR3 in amino acids: CASSRQVDDTDTQYF. CDR3 bases: TGTGCCAGCAGCAGGCAGGTAGATGACACAGATACGCAGTATTTT. V and J are TRBV21-1 and TRBJ2-3; the table names TRBD1, a call not compared with the DNA. TRBV21-1 is noted as a pseudogene. The CDR3 has 15 amino acids.

The V and J genes are TRBV15 and TRBJ2-1; tentatively, D is TRBD2 (6 bases). The CDR3 is made up of 15 amino acids. Germline V gives CDR1 LNHNV, CDR2 YYDKDF (reference sequence). Trimming stripped 5 bases from V and 1 base from J, with 12 bases between. CDR3 DNA: TGTGCCACCAGCTGGGAGGAATTGTCCTACAATGAGCAGTTCTTC. Translated, it gives CATSWEELSYNEQFF.

This clone was observed a single time. The V call is TRBV20-1, the J call TRBJ2-1; D is undetermined. Trimming removed 2 bases at V and 7 bases at J, with 6 bases between. CDR3 size: 11 residues. Germline CDR1 and CDR2: DFQATT and SNEGSKA (reference sequence). The CDR3 DNA follows: TGCAGTGCTAGAACACTGAATGAGCAGTTCTTC. This gives the protein CSARTLNEQFF.

This clone was detected only a few times. The chain combines TRBV5-5 with TRBJ1-6; D is unresolved. CDR3 length equals 12 residues. The germline V gene has CDR1 SGHKS and CDR2 YYEKEE (reference sequence). V was pared by 0 bases and J by 8 bases, with 3 bases between. CDR3: CASSLDYSPLHF. The CDR3 DNA follows: TGTGCCAGCAGCTTGGACTATTCACCCCTCCACTTT.

This clone has just a few counts. The DNA of the CDR3 is TGTGCCAGCAGCTTAGGTGGCTCTGGGGCCAACGTCCTGACTTTC. It is translated as CASSLGGSGANVLTF. The chain combines TRBV7-8 with TRBJ2-6, with no clear D. The CDR3 is 15 amino acids. V lost 1 base to trimming and J lost 0 bases, with 4 bases between them. CDR1 is SGHVS and CDR2 is FQNEAQ in the germline V gene. Drawing the rest from reference TRBV7-8 and TRBJ2-6, the complete variable domain is GAGVSQSPRYKVAKRGQDVALRCDPISGHVSLFWYQQALGQGPEFLTYFQNEAQLDKSGLPSDRFFAERPEGSVSTLKIQRTQQEDSAVYLCASSLGGSGANVLTFGAGSRLTVL.

This clone appeared once. The chain has TRBV15 and TRBJ1-1; D uncertain. The CDR3 totals 13 residues. Trimming stripped 0 bases from V and 8 bases from J, with 10 bases between. Per the germline V gene, CDR1 is LNHNV and CDR2 is YYDKDF (reference sequence). In DNA form, the CDR3 reads TGTGCCACCAGCAGAGATGGAGATAAAGAAGCTTTCTTT. Residues: CATSRDGDKEAFF.

This clone was observed a single time. J is TRBJ1-4 and V is TRBV6-5; TRBD1 matches 7 bases. Germline loops: CDR1 MNHEY, CDR2 SVGAGI. With V trimmed by 6 bases and J by 1 base, 5 bases remained unmatched. This CDR3 is 15 amino acids long. DNA of the CDR3: TGTGCCAGCAGACTCGGGACAGTAACTAATGAAAAACTGTTTTTT. Translating it yields CASRLGTVTNEKLFF.

A word on this clone: Other nucleotide sequences in the sample specify the same CDR3. The chain couples TRBV5-1 to TRBJ1-5, with D perhaps matching TRBD1 (6 bases). V lost 0 bases to trimming and J lost 2 bases, with 9 bases between them. The CDR3 covers 15 residues. The germline gives CDR1 SGHRS, CDR2 YFSETQ. The CDR3 nucleotides read TGCGCCAGCAGCTTGGCTGGGGGCGGCAATCAGCCCCAGCATTTT. Its protein is CASSLAGGGNQPQHF.

The rearrangement uses TRBV7-8 and TRBJ1-3; D is undetermined. Per germline, CDR1 SGHVS and CDR2 FQNEAQ. The V end was cut by 4 bases, the J end by 1 base, with 8 bases between. There are 14 residues in the CDR3. The DNA of the CDR3 is TGTGCCAGCAGCTCCTCAGATTCTGGAAACACCATATATTTT. As protein: CASSSSDSGNTIYF.

This clone was counted only a few times. The gene calls are TRBV27 and TRBJ2-7; 7 nucleotides line up with TRBD2. V was pared by 8 bases and J by 5 bases, with 15 bases of the junction left unmatched. Per germline, CDR1 MNHEY and CDR2 SMNVEV (reference sequence). CDR3 size: 15 residues. In DNA form, the CDR3 reads TGTGCCAGCCCCCGTCGAGGCGGGAGTCTCCACGAGCAGTACTTC. Encoded protein: CASPRRGGSLHEQYF.

This sequence joins TRBV27 and TRBJ1-2; no definite D call. The V end lost 8 bases, the J end lost 6 bases, and 13 bases lay between the germline ends. Germline V gene data show CDR1 as MNHEY and CDR2 as SMNVEV (reference sequence). The CDR3 has 12 residues. CDR3 protein: CASHRAVNGYTF. Here the CDR3 DNA reads TGTGCCAGCCACAGAGCGGTTAATGGCTACACCTTC.

CDR3 region: CASSLGQTKNEKLFF. For the CDR3, the DNA is TGTGCCAGCAGCTTGGGTCAGACTAAGAATGAAAAACTGTTTTTT. This chain uses TRBV5-8 with TRBJ1-4; D is uncertain. The CDR3 is made up of 15 amino acids. The ends were cut back, 0 bases at V and 5 bases at J, with 11 bases in the middle. Germline V gene data show CDR1 as SGHTS and CDR2 as YDEGEE.

V gene TRBV19 combines with J gene TRBJ1-5, with 9 positions matching TRBD1. Germline V CDR1 and CDR2: LNHDA, SQIVND (reference sequence). V lost 4 bases, J lost 2 bases, and 6 bases stayed unmatched. The CDR3 consists of 16 residues. The CDR3: CASSTQDRGGNQPQHF. The CDR3 DNA reads TGTGCCAGTAGTACCCAGGACAGGGGCGGCAATCAGCCCCAGCATTTT.